These T cell receptor beta chains were read from a single sample in a study of shared clonotypes between healthy human individuals. TCRdb's table, derived via immunoSEQ multiplex PCR, lists solely in-frame clones and lacks some. The sample carries just over 2,000,000 clones, about 95% recorded once. The material sequenced was naive CD4+ T cells sorted from blood. Receptor source: a man aged 18 to 35 in good health. CDR3s include the opening cysteine and the closing phenylalanine or tryptophan. The order of the fields is J gene, V gene, D gene, clone size, CDR3 DNA, CDR3 protein. D genes are given only for firm matches. The size entry is marked missing in some rows and otherwise reads once, few, many or a size class.

TRBJ2-1 TRBV29-1 TRBD2 NA TGCAGCGCGAGGGAGCGGGAGAGGGCTGAGCAGTTCTTC CSARERERAEQFF
TRBJ2-1 TRBV10-2 NA NA TGCGCCAGCTCAACGCTGGGATACAATGAGCAGTTCTTC CASSTLGYNEQFF
TRBJ2-3 TRBV10-1 TRBD2 NA TGCGCCAGCAGTGAAGGAGCGGGAAAGGCAGATACGCAGTATTTT CASSEGAGKADTQYF
TRBJ1-1 TRBV30 NA NA TGTGCCTGGAGTCCGGAGGGCACTGAAGCTTTCTTT CAWSPEGTEAFF
TRBJ1-5 TRBV10-3 TRBD1 NA TGTGCCATCAGTGCGGGACAGGGGGCCAATCAGCCCCAGCATTTT CAISAGQGANQPQHF
TRBJ2-2 TRBV6-6 TRBD1 NA TGTGCCAGCGTCAGGCAGGGGGCGGCCGCCGGGGAGCTGTTTTTT CASVRQGAAAGELFF
TRBJ2-7 TRBV2 TRBD1 NA TGTGCCAGCAGTATGGACAGGGCCTCCTACGAGCAGTACTTC CASSMDRASYEQYF
TRBJ2-5 TRBV5-4 NA NA TGTGCCAGCAGCTTGGGAGTCTCCCCCCCCCAAGAGACCCAGTACTTC CASSLGVSPPQETQYF
TRBJ1-1 TRBV6-1 TRBD1 NA TGTGCCAGCTGGGACAGGGATAACACTGAAGCTTTCTTT CASWDRDNTEAFF
TRBJ2-7 TRBV7-2 NA NA TGTGCCAGCAGCTCCGAGGTCACCCCCCTCTACGAGCAGTACTTC CASSSEVTPLYEQYF
TRBJ2-7 TRBV6-5 TRBD1 NA TGTGCCAGCAGACGAAAGGACAGGGGACCCTACGAGCAGTACTTC CASRRKDRGPYEQYF
TRBJ2-7 TRBV6-1 NA NA TGTGCCAGCAGTGGTAGGCAGGGGTGGTCCGAGCAGTACTTC CASSGRQGWSEQYF
TRBJ2-7 TRBV7-3 NA NA TGTGCCAGCAGCCCAACCGGACAGTACGAGCAGTACTTC CASSPTGQYEQYF
TRBJ1-4 TRBV28 TRBD1 NA TGTGCCAGCAACCGACAGGGGGCTAATGAAAAACTGTTTTTT CASNRQGANEKLFF
TRBJ1-5 TRBV9 NA NA TGTGCCAGCAGCGGTGGGGATAGCAATCAGCCCCAGCATTTT CASSGGDSNQPQHF
TRBJ2-3 TRBV7-2 NA NA TGTGCCAGCGCAATCGGCGCAGATACGCAGTATTTT CASAIGADTQYF
TRBJ2-7 TRBV9 NA NA TGTGCCAGCAGCGTTGATAGCGGCCACTACGAGCAGTACTTC CASSVDSGHYEQYF
TRBJ1-2 TRBV5-1 NA NA TGCGCCAGCAGCAAGGACACTAACTATGGCTACACCTTC CASSKDTNYGYTF
TRBJ1-3 TRBV5-5 NA NA TGTGCCAGCAGCTTGGCCTTAACAAACTCTGGAAACACCATATATTTT CASSLALTNSGNTIYF
TRBJ2-3 TRBV11-2 NA NA TGTGCCAGCAGCTTAGGACTAGTTTACGCAGATACGCAGTATTTT CASSLGLVYADTQYF
TRBJ2-2 TRBV9 NA NA TGTGCCAGCAGCGTAGGTATCGGACAGAACACCGGGGAGCTGTTTTTT CASSVGIGQNTGELFF
TRBJ2-7 TRBV5-6 NA NA TGTGCCAGCAGCCGTCCATCAATAGATTGGAAAACCTACGAGCAGTACTTC CASSRPSIDWKTYEQYF
TRBJ2-7 TRBV29-1 TRBD2 once TGCAGCGTTGCGGGACAAATAGCGGGAGGGCCCCCCTACGAGCAGTACTTC CSVAGQIAGGPPYEQYF
TRBJ2-1 TRBV4-1 TRBD1 NA TGCGCCAGCAGCACCCGGGACAGGGGGCTCTACAATGAGCAGTTCTTC CASSTRDRGLYNEQFF
TRBJ2-7 TRBV29-1 NA NA TGCAGCGGAATAGTCTCCTACGAGCAGTACTTC CSGIVSYEQYF
TRBJ2-1 TRBV11-3 TRBD2 NA TGTGCCAGCAGCCACCGACTAGCGGGAGTAGTTGAGCAGTTCTTC CASSHRLAGVVEQFF
TRBJ2-3 TRBV9 TRBD1 NA TGTGCCAGCAGCACTCCGGACAGGGGCCCAGATACGCAGTATTTT CASSTPDRGPDTQYF
TRBJ2-3 TRBV5-1 NA NA TGCGCCAGCAGCCCGGCCGACCCTGGACGACTCACGAATACGCAGTATTTT CASSPADPGRLTNTQYF
TRBJ1-3 TRBV28 TRBD1 NA TGTGCCAGCAGTTCGGGGAGTCCGACAGGGGACTTCTCTGGAAACACCATATATTTT CASSSGSPTGDFSGNTIYF
TRBJ2-7 TRBV6-5 TRBD2 NA TGTGCCAGCAGTCAACGACTAGCGGGCTACGAGCAGTACTTC CASSQRLAGYEQYF
TRBJ2-5 TRBV10-3 NA NA TGTGCCATCAGTGAGGGCAGGGTGGAGACCCAGTACTTC CAISEGRVETQYF
TRBJ1-1 TRBV11-2 NA NA TGTGCCAGCAGCCTAGCGGGGGGCGGAATTGAAGCTTTCTTT CASSLAGGGIEAFF
TRBJ2-7 TRBV5-4 NA NA TGTGCCAGCAGCTTTAAACAGGGTACCTACGAGCAGTACTTC CASSFKQGTYEQYF
TRBJ1-5 TRBV28 TRBD1 NA TGTGCCAGCAGTTCCCGACAGGGTAATCAGCCCCAGCATTTT CASSSRQGNQPQHF
TRBJ2-3 TRBV6-1 NA NA TGTGCCACGTCGGGCCTTTGGGGGGCCACAGATACGCAGTATTTT CATSGLWGATDTQYF
TRBJ1-1 TRBV4-1 NA NA TGCGCCAGCAGTCGGTCCGGGGGGGCTAAAGGACCTGAAGCTTTCTTT CASSRSGGAKGPEAFF
TRBJ2-1 TRBV11-2 TRBD2 once TGTGCCAGCAGCTTAGCGGGAGGGCCGACTTACAATGAGCAGTTCTTC CASSLAGGPTYNEQFF
TRBJ2-5 TRBV11-2 NA NA TGTGCCAGCAGACTACAGGGAACCCAGTACTTC CASRLQGTQYF
TRBJ2-1 TRBV5-1 TRBD2 NA TGCGCCAGCAGCACTAGCGGAAGCTCCTACAATGAGCAGTTCTTC CASSTSGSSYNEQFF
TRBJ2-1 TRBV7-2 NA NA TGTGCCAGCAGCTTAGGCCGGGACCCTAGACGCTCCTACAATGAGCAGTTCTTC CASSLGRDPRRSYNEQFF
TRBJ1-6 TRBV27 TRBD1 NA TGTGCCAGCAGTTCGGCGGAGGGCAGGGGGAATTCACCCCTCCACTTT CASSSAEGRGNSPLHF
TRBJ2-2 TRBV30 TRBD2 NA TGTGCCTGGAGTGGGGCGGGAGGGAAGGCGTCCGGGGAGCTGTTTTTT CAWSGAGGKASGELFF
TRBJ1-1 TRBV5-1 NA NA TGCGCCAGCAGCTATATACAGAATAATTTCATGAACACTGAAGCTTTCTTT CASSYIQNNFMNTEAFF
TRBJ2-2 TRBV9 NA NA TGTGCCAGCAGCGTAGCTACGTGGGGCAGGATGGGGAACACCGGGGAGCTGTTTTTT CASSVATWGRMGNTGELFF
TRBJ2-5 TRBV4-1 TRBD2 NA TGCGCCAGCAGCGAAGTCCTAGCGGGAGGAGTGGAGACCCAGTACTTC CASSEVLAGGVETQYF
TRBJ1-6 TRBV19 TRBD1 NA TGTGCCAGTAGTATTTTAACCCCGGGACAGGGGGGTTCACCCCTCCACTTT CASSILTPGQGGSPLHF
TRBJ1-6 TRBV7-9 TRBD1 NA TGTGCCAGCGGTGACAGGGCAGGGTCACCCCTCCACTTT CASGDRAGSPLHF
TRBJ2-2 TRBV5-4 NA NA TGTGCCAGCAGCGGCCCCAGGGAGGTTACCGGGGAGCTGTTTTTT CASSGPREVTGELFF
TRBJ2-5 TRBV30 NA once TGTGCCTGGAGCCTACTTCTCCGGGAGACCCAGTACTTC CAWSLLLRETQYF
TRBJ2-4 TRBV5-6 NA NA TGTGCCAGCAGCCCTTGGGGCAGGGCCAAAAACATTCAGTACTTC CASSPWGRAKNIQYF
TRBJ2-1 TRBV7-9 TRBD2 NA TGTGCCAGCAGCCCGGGGACTAGCGGATACAATGAGCAGTTCTTC CASSPGTSGYNEQFF
TRBJ1-6 TRBV30 NA NA TGTGCCTGGAGTGTACGTCCATTTAGGGAGAATTCACCCCTCCACTTT CAWSVRPFRENSPLHF
TRBJ2-5 TRBV5-1 NA NA TGCGCCAGCAGCTTGGCCGGCCGATCAAGCCAGTACTTC CASSLAGRSSQYF
TRBJ1-4 TRBV30 NA NA TGTGCCTGGAGTGTCTCTAGGACGTCAGGTCCCAGGAGTAATGAAAAACTGTTTTTT CAWSVSRTSGPRSNEKLFF